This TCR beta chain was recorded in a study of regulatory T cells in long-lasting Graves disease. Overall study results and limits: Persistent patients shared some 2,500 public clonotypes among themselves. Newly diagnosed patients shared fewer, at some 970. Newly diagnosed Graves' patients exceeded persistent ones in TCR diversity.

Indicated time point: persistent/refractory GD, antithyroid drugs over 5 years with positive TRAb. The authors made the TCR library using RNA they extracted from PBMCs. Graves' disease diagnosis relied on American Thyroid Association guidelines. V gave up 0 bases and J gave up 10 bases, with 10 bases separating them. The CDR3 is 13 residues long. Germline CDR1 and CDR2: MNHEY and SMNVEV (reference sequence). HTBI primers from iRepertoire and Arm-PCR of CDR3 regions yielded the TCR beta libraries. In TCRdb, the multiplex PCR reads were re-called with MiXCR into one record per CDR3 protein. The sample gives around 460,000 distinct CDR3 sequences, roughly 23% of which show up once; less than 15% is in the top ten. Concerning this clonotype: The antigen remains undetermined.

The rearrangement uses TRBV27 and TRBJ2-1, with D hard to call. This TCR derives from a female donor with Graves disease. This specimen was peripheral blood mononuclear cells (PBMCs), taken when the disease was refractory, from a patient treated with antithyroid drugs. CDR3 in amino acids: CASSLSAPKEQFF. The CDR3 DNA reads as TGTGCCAGCAGTTTATCGGCCCCTAAGGAGCAGTTCTTC.